The 30 T cell receptor beta chains below all came from one sample that was sequenced in a study of blood T cell repertoires in COVID-19. Sequenced by immunoSEQ multiplex PCR; TCRdb stores in-frame clones only, minus some. This sample yields more than 250,000 clones, of which 70% to 90% are seen a single time; around 2.1% belongs to the top ten. The specimen was peripheral blood. Receptor source: a woman in her twenties or thirties who had recovered from COVID-19.

V gene TRBV6-5 combines with J gene TRBJ2-2, with TRBD2 matching over 7 bases. V shed 7 bases, J shed 6 bases, and the junction held 8 bases outside the gene matches. Germline CDR1 is MNHEY and CDR2 is SVGAGI. There are 14 residues in the CDR3. The CDR3 nucleotides are TGTGCCAGCATACCCGGGGGAGGGTCCGGGGAGCTGTTTTTT. Its protein product is CASIPGGGSGELFF.

Here the CDR3 DNA reads TGCGCCAGCAGCCAAACACCCGGGGAGGGGGATACGCAGTATTTT. Its protein is CASSQTPGEGDTQYF. This chain uses TRBV4-1 with TRBJ2-3; 7 nucleotides agree with TRBD2. The CDR3 consists of 15 residues. After removal of 2 bases from V and 6 bases from J, the junction contained 8 bases not matched to a gene. Looked up from germline, CDR1 is MGHRA and CDR2 is YSYEKL.

The rearrangement uses TRBV19 and TRBJ1-2, with TRBD1 identical over 7 bases. J gave up 1 base and V 7 bases, and 6 bases lay outside the gene matches. Germline CDR1 reads LNHDA; CDR2 reads SQIVND (reference sequence). The CDR3 contains 14 residues. Written as DNA, the CDR3 is TGTGCCAGTAATACAGGGGATCTTAACTATGGCTACACCTTC. Translated, it gives CASNTGDLNYGYTF.

CDR3 amino acids: CASSYSFLAKNIQYF. The CDR3 bases are TGTGCCAGCAGTTACTCCTTTCTCGCCAAAAACATTCAGTACTTC. The chain has TRBV6-5 and TRBJ2-4; D remains ambiguous. Germline CDR1 reads MNHEY; CDR2 reads SVGAGI. The germline V and J ends were trimmed by 0 bases and 1 base, with 7 bases remaining between them. CDR3 length equals 15 residues.

This chain links TRBV11-1 with TRBJ2-7, with unresolved D. V lost 5 bases to trimming and J lost 6 bases, with 20 bases between them. The CDR3 sequence is 15 residues long. The germline V gene encodes CDR1 SGHAT and CDR2 FQDESV (reference sequence). The chain's CDR3 is CASSDTRNASPEQYF. Written as DNA, the CDR3 is TGTGCCAGCAGCGACACGAGAAACGCCTCGCCCGAGCAGTACTTC.

The V and J genes are TRBV15 and TRBJ2-5, with D unclear. The CDR3 is 12 residues long. Trimming cost V 0 bases and J 5 bases, with 4 bases left between them. Germline CDR1 is LNHNV and CDR2 is YYDKDF (reference sequence). The CDR3 sequence is CATSRDQETQYF. The CDR3, as DNA: TGTGCCACCAGCAGAGATCAGGAGACCCAGTACTTC. Together with reference TRBV15 and TRBJ2-5, the CDR3 gives the full variable domain: DAMVIQNPRYQVTQFGKPVTLSCSQTLNHNVMYWYQQKSSQAPKLLFHYYDKDFNNEADTPDNFQSRRPNTSFCFLDIRSPGLGDTAMYLCATSRDQETQYFGPGTRLLVL.

This chain links TRBV7-9 with TRBJ2-1; D possibly corresponds to TRBD1 (5 bases). There are 12 residues in the CDR3. In germline, CDR1 is SEHNR, CDR2 FQNEAQ (reference sequence). Trimming cost V 5 bases and J 5 bases, with 7 bases left between them. In DNA, the CDR3 is TGTGCCAGCAGCCCAGGGAACAATGAGCAGTTCTTC. Translating it yields CASSPGNNEQFF.

The chain uses TRBV27 and TRBJ2-7; 7 bases fit TRBD2. Trimming cost V 2 bases and J 5 bases; bases outside gene matches: 9. Germline lookup yields CDR1 MNHEY and CDR2 SMNVEV (reference sequence). The CDR3 totals 15 residues. This CDR3 reads CASSLMGLSGHEQYF. The DNA of the CDR3 is TGTGCCAGCAGTTTAATGGGACTATCGGGCCACGAGCAGTACTTC.

J is TRBJ2-7 and V is TRBV6-2 or TRBV6-3, with TRBD2 matching over 8 bases. The CDR3 loop spans 15 amino acids. CDR1 and CDR2 (germline): MNHEY, SVGEGT. Losses at the gene ends were 4 bases for V and 4 bases for J; bases not matched to a gene: 9. CDR3 sequence reads: CASSSGKRELYEQYF. The DNA for the CDR3 is TGTGCCAGCAGTTCCGGAAAGCGGGAGCTTTACGAGCAGTACTTC.

The chain combines TRBV28 with TRBJ2-2; D ambiguous. Trimming pared 5 bases from V and 3 bases from J, leaving 13 bases between. Germline V CDR1 and CDR2: MDHEN, SYDVKM. There are 15 residues in the CDR3. The CDR3 bases are TGTGCCAGCAGTCTGGGCGTCATTCACACCGGGGAGCTGTTTTTT. Translation: CASSLGVIHTGELFF.

V gene TRBV5-1 combines with J gene TRBJ2-1; D ambiguous. Germline loops: CDR1 SGHRS, CDR2 YFSETQ. V was cut by 0 bases and J by 11 bases, with 6 bases left in between. This CDR3 contains 11 residues. As DNA, the CDR3 is TGCGCCAGCAGCTTGGCCGAGAAGCAGTTCTTC. It yields the protein CASSLAEKQFF. Combining the CDR3 with reference TRBV5-1 and TRBJ2-1 gives the whole variable domain KAGVTQTPRYLIKTRGQQVTLSCSPISGHRSVSWYQQTPGQGLQFLFEYFSETQRNKGNFPGRFSGRQFSNSRSEMNVSTLELGDSALYLCASSLAEKQFFGPGTRLTVL.

In its sample, this clone was seen a few times. The CDR3 loop is CASSRTTGSTEAFF. DNA of the CDR3: TGTGCCAGCAGCCGGACCACAGGATCCACTGAAGCTTTCTTT. The chain has TRBV7-9 and TRBJ1-1; maybe TRBD1 (5 bases). The ends were cut back, 5 bases at V and 4 bases at J, with 14 bases in the middle. This CDR3 contains 14 residues. Per the germline V gene, CDR1 is SEHNR and CDR2 is FQNEAQ (reference sequence).

This rearrangement joins TRBV5-6 to TRBJ1-2; 7 bases map to TRBD1. V was clipped by 6 bases and J by 3 bases; unmatched bases: 14. The CDR3 is 16 amino acids. Germline V lookup: CDR1 SGHDT, CDR2 YYEEEE. The CDR3 DNA sequence: TGTGCCAGCACCCCCGGGTTGGACAGGTCCGACTATGGCTACACCTTC. Its protein is CASTPGLDRSDYGYTF.

This clone came up a few times. The chain employs TRBV19 and TRBJ2-2, with 10 bases aligning to TRBD1. CDR3 length: 14 residues. V was clipped by 8 bases and J by 7 bases; unmatched bases: 7. Germline CDR1 is LNHDA and CDR2 is SQIVND (reference sequence). CDR3 DNA: TGTGCCAGTGCTGACAGGGGGCGCGTCGGGGAGCTGTTTTTT. This sequence encodes CASADRGRVGELFF. Full variable domain (missing parts from reference TRBV19 and TRBJ2-2): DGGITQSPKYLFRKEGQNVTLSCEQNLNHDAMYWYRQDPGQGLRLIYYSQIVNDFQKGDIAEGYSVSREKKESFPLTVTSAQKNPTAFYLCASADRGRVGELFFGEGSRLTVL.

As regards this clone: In the same sample, other DNA sequences code for this CDR3. The chain combines TRBV5-4 with TRBJ2-1; 7 bases fit TRBD1. Germline lookup yields CDR1 SGHNT and CDR2 YYREEE (reference sequence). V gave up 0 bases and J gave up 7 bases; unmatched junction bases: 1. This CDR3 region has 13 residues. CDR3 amino acids: CASSLGQGNEQFF. CDR3 nucleotides: TGTGCCAGCAGCTTGGGACAGGGAAATGAGCAGTTCTTC.

The chain joins TRBV11-2 to TRBJ2-7; 8 nucleotides match TRBD1. J was trimmed by 2 bases and V by 5 bases; bases with no gene match: 8. Per germline, CDR1 SGHAT and CDR2 FQNNGV. The CDR3 spans 15 residues. DNA of the CDR3: TGTGCCAGCAGCCTAAACCCGGGACAGGCCTACGAGCAGTACTTC. Translation gives CASSLNPGQAYEQYF.

CDR3 sequence (DNA): TGTGCCAGCAGTTTATCTAGCGGCTGGAATGAGCAGTTCTTC. Translating gives CASSLSSGWNEQFF. The chain joins TRBV27 to TRBJ2-1, with D perhaps matching TRBD2 (6 bases). Per the germline V gene, CDR1 is MNHEY and CDR2 is SMNVEV (reference sequence). There are 14 residues in the CDR3. The V end was cut by 0 bases, the J end by 7 bases, with 10 bases between.

V and J are TRBV13 and TRBJ2-2; perhaps TRBD2 as D (5 bases). V was cut by 10 bases and J by 6 bases, with 27 bases left in between. Germline V gene sequence: CDR1 PRHDT, CDR2 FYEKMQ (reference sequence). CDR3 size: 17 residues. This CDR3 is CATGALSRAPGAGELFF. The CDR3 DNA is TGTGCCACCGGCGCCCTCAGCCGGGCCCCCGGGGCCGGGGAGCTGTTTTTT.

The V call is TRBV11-2, the J call TRBJ2-7, with D tentatively TRBD2 (5 bases). The CDR3 is made up of 15 amino acids. The germline V and J ends were trimmed by 5 bases and 2 bases, with 16 bases remaining between them. CDR1 and CDR2 from the germline V gene are SGHAT and FQNNGV. The CDR3 DNA follows: TGTGCCAGCAGCCTCACTGGCGGGCAGCCCTACGAGCAGTACTTC. As protein: CASSLTGGQPYEQYF.

This chain uses TRBV25-1 with TRBJ2-1; 9 bases agree with TRBD1. This CDR3 spans 16 amino acids. After removal of 6 bases from V and 3 bases from J, the junction contained 9 bases not matched to a gene. CDR1 is MGHDK and CDR2 is SYGVNS in the germline V gene. The CDR3 DNA reads as TGTGCCAGCAGCCCAATAGGGACAGGGTTCTACAATGAGCAGTTCTTC. Translation: CASSPIGTGFYNEQFF.

The chain is built from TRBV2 and TRBJ2-2; 7 nucleotides align to TRBD2. This CDR3 has 15 residues. With V trimmed by 7 bases and J by 6 bases, 11 bases remained unmatched. Germline V gene sequence: CDR1 SNHLY, CDR2 FYNNEI. CDR3 in amino acids: CASIGGSLFPGELFF. In nucleotides, the CDR3 is TGTGCCAGCATTGGCGGGAGTCTCTTTCCCGGGGAGCTGTTTTTT.

The chain has TRBV19 and TRBJ2-3; a possible D gene is TRBD1 (5 bases). The V gene lost 5 bases and the J gene lost 2 bases, with 8 bases spanning the gap. This CDR3 has 13 amino acids. Germline V CDR1 and CDR2: LNHDA, SQIVND (reference sequence). The chain's CDR3 is CASSRQYTDTQYF. The CDR3 DNA is TGTGCCAGTAGTCGACAGTACACAGATACGCAGTATTTT.

In this sample, this clone turned up once. The gene calls are TRBV6-5 and TRBJ2-7, with 10 bases identical to TRBD2. The CDR3 extends over 13 amino acids. Trimming cost V 10 bases and J 6 bases; bases outside gene matches: 9. From germline, CDR1 is MNHEY and CDR2 SVGAGI. The CDR3 sequence is CATMPGLATEQYF. In DNA, the CDR3 is TGTGCCACAATGCCGGGACTAGCGACCGAGCAGTACTTC.

This chain connects TRBV3-1 (or the pseudogene TRBV3-2) to TRBJ2-1; a weak D match, TRBD1 (5 bases). The CDR3 is 12 residues long. Trimming cost V 1 base and J 10 bases, with 8 bases left between them. Per germline, CDR1 LGHDT and CDR2 YNNKEL (reference sequence). The CDR3 DNA reads TGTGCCAGCAGCCAAGGGGGCTGGGAGCAGTTCTTC. It is translated as CASSQGGWEQFF.

The chain combines TRBV21-1 with TRBJ2-1; the table assigns TRBD2, which was not confirmed against the DNA. TRBV21-1 is an annotated pseudogene. This CDR3 has 16 amino acids. This CDR3 is CASSPLASGADNEQFF. CDR3 DNA sequence: TGTGCCAGCAGCCCGTTAGCTAGCGGGGCGGACAATGAGCAGTTCTTC.

The chain carries TRBV23-1 and TRBJ2-1; 9 bases align to TRBD2. TRBV23-1 is labeled an ORF, and its function is uncertain. The CDR3 extends over 16 amino acids. V shed 2 bases and J 9 bases; nucleotides not matched to a gene: 11. The CDR3 sequence is CASSQRNSGSIVEQFF. CDR3 DNA: TGCGCCAGCAGTCAAAGGAATAGCGGGAGTATCGTTGAGCAGTTCTTC.

The table lists this clone with a count of one. The chain combines TRBV29-1 with TRBJ2-7, with D perhaps TRBD2 (5 bases). V gave up 1 base and J gave up 6 bases, with 10 bases separating them. This CDR3 has 12 amino acids. Germline assignment: CDR1 SQVTM and CDR2 ANQGSEA. CDR3 DNA sequence: TGCAGCGTTGAAGGGAGGCCGGGCGAGCAGTACTTC. It specifies CSVEGRPGEQYF.

V is TRBV6-5 and J is TRBJ1-2; D is unclear. The CDR3 covers 14 residues. V was pared by 7 bases and J by 7 bases, with 19 bases between. Per the germline V gene, CDR1 is MNHEY and CDR2 is SVGAGI. The CDR3 sequence: CASTPDPQSPGYTF. The CDR3 nucleotides are TGTGCCAGCACCCCAGACCCACAGTCACCTGGCTACACCTTC.

This chain links TRBV3-1 (or the pseudogene TRBV3-2) with TRBJ1-1; the match to TRBD1 covers 9 bases. Trimming took 4 bases from V and 6 from J; bases not matched to a gene: 9. Germline CDR1 and CDR2: LGHDT and YNNKEL (reference sequence). The CDR3 length is 15 residues. CDR3 sequence (DNA): TGTGCCAGCAGCCTCTCACAGGGGGCGGTCGCTGAAGCTTTCTTT. This gives the protein CASSLSQGAVAEAFF.

This chain joins TRBV30 and TRBJ2-7, with 7 bases fitting TRBD1. This CDR3 is built from 15 residues. Trimming took 0 bases from V and 0 from J; bases not matched to a gene: 5. Germline CDR1 GTSNPN, CDR2 SVGIG (reference sequence). CDR3 in DNA: TGTGCCTGGAGTGTAGGGACAGCCGGCTCCTACGAGCAGTACTTC. This sequence encodes CAWSVGTAGSYEQYF.